One and the same sample provided the 25 T cell receptor beta chains below, sequenced in a study of neoadjuvant anti-PD-1 for oral cavity cancer. TCRdb's table, derived via immunoSEQ multiplex PCR, lists solely in-frame clones and lacks some. This sample yields about 42,000 clones, of which 65% to 85% are seen a single time; more than 4% belongs to the top ten. Specified time point: after neoadjuvant nivolumab, at surgical resection. Sample: PBMCs, taken after nivolumab (anti-PD-1) treatment. These receptors were taken from a person aged 35 to 85 with oral cavity squamous cell carcinoma.

Concerning this clone: An end of the junction does not agree with germline; a read error may underlie this. The chain uses TRBV2 and TRBJ2-7, with D perhaps TRBD2 (6 bases). Germline V gene sequence: CDR1 SNHLY, CDR2 FYNNEI. CDR3 length: 11 amino acids. The CDR3 nucleotides read TGTGCCAGCAGTGTAGGAGGGACTCTTAACTTC. Translation: CASSVGGTLNF.

The rearrangement uses TRBV7-3 and TRBJ2-1, with TRBD2 identical over 8 bases. Germline CDR1 reads SGHTA; CDR2 reads FQGTGA. This CDR3 is built from 16 residues. V shed 5 bases, J shed 0 bases, and the junction held 6 bases outside the gene matches. The CDR3 region is CASSPIAGTSYNEQFF. The CDR3, as DNA: TGTGCCAGCAGCCCTATAGCGGGAACCTCCTACAATGAGCAGTTCTTC.

This clone was observed a handful of times. The gene calls are TRBV12-5 and TRBJ2-2; D gene uncertain. Germline V gene lookup returns CDR1 LGHNT and CDR2 FRNRAP. The CDR3 totals 16 residues. The V and J ends lost 6 bases and 2 bases respectively, with 16 bases between them. The CDR3 DNA follows: TGTGCTAGTGGGCCGCAGAGGACCTACAACACCGGGGAGCTGTTTTTT. Amino acids: CASGPQRTYNTGELFF.

The chain links TRBV6-1 to TRBJ2-5; no firm D call. The J call is uncertain, as TRBJ2-7 better fits the DNA end. CDR1 and CDR2 (germline): MNHNS, SASEGT. This CDR3 comprises 12 residues. In nucleotides, the CDR3 is TGTGCCAGCAGTCTAACGTTCTACGAGCAGTACTTC. This translates into CASSLTFYEQYF.

The chain links TRBV6-5 to TRBJ1-1; weak D call: TRBD1 (5 bases). This CDR3 comprises 14 residues. The germline CDR1 and CDR2 sequences are MNHEY and SVGAGI. The germline V and J ends were trimmed by 10 bases and 0 bases, with 15 bases remaining between them. The CDR3 sequence: CATRMDNLNTEAFF. The CDR3 DNA reads as TGTGCCACCCGGATGGACAATTTGAACACTGAAGCTTTCTTT.

This clone has only a few counts. The chain links TRBV4-1 to TRBJ1-1, with 7 bases lining up with TRBD1. The V gene's germline CDR1 is MGHRA and CDR2 YSYEKL. The J segment lost 4 bases and the V segment lost 2 bases, leaving 4 bases of the junction unmatched. The CDR3 has 14 residues. As DNA, the CDR3 is TGCGCCAGCAGCCAATCCACAGGGGTCACTGAAGCTTTCTTT. It encodes CASSQSTGVTEAFF.

The CDR3 DNA is TGTGCCAGCAGTGAAGTCCAGCGGGGGGCCTACGAGCAGTACTTC. It encodes CASSEVQRGAYEQYF. This chain links TRBV6-1 with TRBJ2-7, with TRBD2 matching over 9 bases. The CDR3 length is 15 residues. Germline V gives CDR1 MNHNS, CDR2 SASEGT. The V gene end was trimmed by 1 base and the J gene end by 2 bases; junction bases not matched to a gene: 3.

This sequence joins TRBV9 and TRBJ2-3, with a possible D match to TRBD1 (6 bases). This CDR3 has 18 residues. Between the trimmed V and J ends, which lost 3 bases and 0 bases, there was a span of 20 bases. Germline V CDR1 and CDR2: SGDLS, YYNGEE. CDR3 nucleotide sequence: TGTGCCAGCAGCGCCTCCTCTTCGACAGGCGGGAGCACAGATACGCAGTATTTT. The encoded protein is CASSASSSTGGSTDTQYF.

The chain has TRBV27 and TRBJ1-6; 8 bases map to TRBD1. Germline trimming cut 7 bases from V and 4 bases from J; bases unmatched to any gene: 12. Germline V lookup: CDR1 MNHEY, CDR2 SMNVEV (reference sequence). This CDR3 spans 17 amino acids. CDR3: CASTTRGTGRYNSPLHF. The CDR3 DNA is TGTGCCAGCACTACGAGGGGGACAGGCCGATATAATTCACCCCTCCACTTT.

This clone occurred once. The chain joins TRBV4-1 to TRBJ2-3; D is perhaps TRBD2 (7 bases). Trimming removed 7 bases at V and 2 bases at J, with 13 bases between. Germline CDR1 reads MGHRA; CDR2 reads YSYEKL. The CDR3 is 14 amino acids. CDR3 nucleotides: TGCGCCAGCACTGCGGGGGACACCACAGATACGCAGTATTTT. This codes for CASTAGDTTDTQYF.

This chain connects TRBV5-6 to TRBJ2-7; D not resolved. CDR3 length equals 15 residues. Per the germline V gene, CDR1 is SGHDT and CDR2 is YYEEEE. V dropped 0 bases and J dropped 4 bases, with 14 bases sitting between them. The CDR3: CASSLAFSGRYEQYF. As DNA, the CDR3 is TGTGCCAGCAGCTTGGCGTTCTCCGGCAGGTACGAGCAGTACTTC. The full variable domain, completed using reference TRBV5-6 and TRBJ2-7, is DAGVTQSPTHLIKTRGQQVTLRCSPKSGHDTVSWYQQALGQGPQFIFQYYEEEERQRGNFPDRFSGHQFPNYSSELNVNALLLGDSALYLCASSLAFSGRYEQYFGPGTRLTVT.

This sequence joins TRBV30 and TRBJ1-4; 8 bases are shared with TRBD1. The germline V gene has CDR1 GTSNPN and CDR2 SVGIG (reference sequence). V lost 2 bases and J lost 8; bases outside the gene matches: 7. The CDR3 is 14 residues long. CDR3 DNA: TGTGCCTGGAGTAGGACAGGGCAGGAAGAAAAACTGTTTTTT. This translates into CAWSRTGQEEKLFF. Full variable domain (outside the CDR3, taken from reference TRBV30 and TRBJ1-4): SQTIHQWPATLVQPVGSPLSLECTVEGTSNPNLYWYRQAAGRGLQLLFYSVGIGQISSEVPQNLSASRPQDRQFILSSKKLLLSDSGFYLCAWSRTGQEEKLFFGSGTQLSVL.

V usage is TRBV11-1 and J usage is TRBJ2-1, with 8 bases lining up with TRBD2. The germline V gene has CDR1 SGHAT and CDR2 FQDESV (reference sequence). The ends lost 1 base at V and 8 bases at J; junction bases unmatched: 10. The CDR3 is made up of 16 amino acids. The CDR3 nucleotides are TGTGCCAGCAGCTTAGAGCTCAGCGGGAGAAGGTATGAGCAGTTCTTC. Encoded protein: CASSLELSGRRYEQFF.

This clone was found once. The V and J genes are TRBV7-2 and TRBJ1-4, with a weak D call TRBD1 (5 bases). The V end was cut by 0 bases, the J end by 7 bases, with 12 bases between. This CDR3 contains 15 residues. Germline assignment: CDR1 SGHTA and CDR2 FQGNSA. The CDR3 sequence is CASSLARSQGEKLFF. The CDR3 DNA reads as TGTGCCAGCAGCTTAGCGAGGAGCCAGGGTGAAAAACTGTTTTTT.

This clone was seen a single time. This chain links TRBV6-5 with TRBJ1-1; possible D gene TRBD1, 5 bases. V was trimmed by 3 bases and J by 5 bases, leaving 13 bases between them. Germline CDR1 MNHEY, CDR2 SVGAGI. CDR3 length: 14 residues. For the CDR3, the DNA is TGTGCCAGCAGTTATAGAGGGGATCGGACTGAAGCTTTCTTT. This encodes CASSYRGDRTEAFF.

The gene calls are TRBV11-2 and TRBJ1-1, with unresolved D. Deletions cut 1 base from V and 1 base from J, with 7 bases between. Germline CDR1 is SGHAT and CDR2 is FQNNGV. This CDR3 contains 14 residues. In DNA form, the CDR3 reads TGTGCCAGCAGCTTAGGTCTAGGGAACACTGAAGCTTTCTTT. Residues: CASSLGLGNTEAFF.

V is TRBV11-3 and J is TRBJ2-5, with D unclear. Per the germline V gene, CDR1 is SGHNT and CDR2 is YENEEA. The CDR3 runs to 13 residues. Trimming took off 5 bases at V and 0 bases at J, with 7 bases between the two ends. CDR3 residues: CASSPPYQETQYF. The CDR3 coding sequence is TGTGCCAGCAGCCCACCTTACCAAGAGACCCAGTACTTC.

The chain has TRBV5-1 and TRBJ1-2, with D perhaps TRBD1 (5 bases). V dropped 2 bases and J dropped 3 bases, with 14 bases sitting between them. CDR1 SGHRS and CDR2 YFSETQ come from the germline V gene. This CDR3 has 15 residues. CDR3 in DNA: TGCGCCAGCAGCTTCTCGGGGGGAGATGACTATGGCTACACCTTC. Residues: CASSFSGGDDYGYTF.

The genes are TRBV7-6 and TRBJ2-3; D possibly matches TRBD1 or TRBD2 (6 bases each). V lost 0 bases and J 11 bases, leaving 12 bases between the germline ends. The CDR3 has 13 amino acids. Germline V gene lookup returns CDR1 SGHVS and CDR2 FNYEAQ. The CDR3 loop reads CASSLAEGVEQYF. The DNA for the CDR3 is TGTGCCAGCAGCTTAGCGGAGGGGGTTGAGCAGTATTTT. Variable domain in full (rest from reference TRBV7-6 and TRBJ2-3): GAGVSQSPRYKVTKRGQDVALRCDPISGHVSLYWYRQALGQGPEFLTYFNYEAQQDKSGLPNDRFSAERPEGSISTLTIQRTEQRDSAMYRCASSLAEGVEQYFGPGTRLTVL.

V is TRBV19 and J is TRBJ2-2; 9 bases align to TRBD1. The ends lost 4 bases at V and 9 bases at J; junction bases unmatched: 3. Looked up from germline, CDR1 is LNHDA and CDR2 is SQIVND (reference sequence). The CDR3 covers 13 residues. The CDR3 sequence: CASSNRGLRELFF. CDR3 in DNA: TGTGCCAGTAGTAACAGGGGGCTTAGGGAGCTGTTTTTT.

This clone was recorded a few times. This chain's CDR3 is CASSLGQGYNSPLHF. The CDR3 DNA is TGTGCCAGCAGCTTGGGGCAGGGCTATAATTCACCCCTCCACTTT. This sequence joins TRBV5-8 and TRBJ1-6; the D gene is possibly TRBD1 (5 bases). The CDR3 contains 15 residues. Deletions cut 0 bases from V and 3 bases from J, with 7 bases between. Germline CDR1 SGHTS, CDR2 YDEGEE.

V and J are TRBV14 and TRBJ1-1; D remains unclear. V lost 3 bases to trimming and J lost 1 base, with 6 bases between them. CDR1 and CDR2 from the germline V gene are SGHDN and FVKESK. The CDR3 extends over 13 amino acids. CDR3 in DNA: TGTGCCAGCAGCCAGAGCAGGAACACTGAAGCTTTCTTT. Its translation is CASSQSRNTEAFF. Drawing the rest from reference TRBV14 and TRBJ1-1, the complete variable domain is EAGVTQFPSHSVIEKGQTVTLRCDPISGHDNLYWYRRVMGKEIKFLLHFVKESKQDESGMPNNRFLAERTGGTYSTLKVQPAELEDSGVYFCASSQSRNTEAFFGQGTRLTVV.

This clone was seen a few times. The chain carries TRBV19 and TRBJ1-5; D is unclear. Germline values: CDR1 LNHDA, CDR2 SQIVND (reference sequence). Trimming shortened V by 10 bases and J by 0 bases, and 19 bases separated the two germline ends. The CDR3 runs to 16 residues. The CDR3 here is CATQTDLTYSNQPQHF. The CDR3 DNA sequence: TGTGCCACCCAAACCGACCTTACCTATAGCAATCAGCCCCAGCATTTT.

The chain recombines TRBV27 with TRBJ2-1; 8 nucleotides match TRBD1. Germline trimming cut 5 bases from V and 2 bases from J; bases unmatched to any gene: 11. Germline V CDR1 and CDR2: MNHEY, SMNVEV (reference sequence). The CDR3 runs 17 residues. The CDR3 loop is CASSAYRGRGPYNEQFF. CDR3 bases: TGTGCCAGCAGTGCCTACAGGGGCAGGGGGCCCTACAATGAGCAGTTCTTC.

The count of this clone is one. J is TRBJ1-1 and V is TRBV7-9, with 7 positions matching TRBD1. The CDR3 runs to 15 residues. CDR1 is SEHNR and CDR2 is FQNEAQ in the germline V gene (reference sequence). Losses at the gene ends were 5 bases for V and 1 base for J; bases not matched to a gene: 7. CDR3 in amino acids: CASSPGQAENTEAFF. The CDR3 coding sequence is TGTGCCAGCAGCCCCGGACAGGCTGAGAACACTGAAGCTTTCTTT.